The 32 T cell receptor beta chains given below trace back to one sample, sequenced in a study of blood T cell repertoires in COVID-19. Clones were read by immunoSEQ multiplex PCR, and TCRdb kept only the in-frame ones, dropping some. Of a few hundred thousand clones in the sample, 85% to 90% are singletons; the top ten hold around 1.9%. Sequencing used PBMCs or T cells enriched from blood (not recorded which). All receptors come from a woman in her thirties or forties who had recovered from COVID-19.

Worth noting for this clone: The same CDR3 is also encoded by other DNA sequences in this sample. This sequence joins TRBV5-1 and TRBJ1-2; 8 nucleotides match TRBD1. The CDR3 is 14 residues long. Germline trimming cut 0 bases from V and 2 bases from J; bases unmatched to any gene: 0. Per the germline V gene, CDR1 is SGHRS and CDR2 is YFSETQ. CDR3 DNA: TGCGCCAGCAGCTTGGGACAGGGGAACTATGGCTACACCTTC. Amino acid sequence: CASSLGQGNYGYTF. The entire variable domain, with the rest obtained from reference TRBV5-1 and TRBJ1-2, is as follows: KAGVTQTPRYLIKTRGQQVTLSCSPISGHRSVSWYQQTPGQGLQFLFEYFSETQRNKGNFPGRFSGRQFSNSRSEMNVSTLELGDSALYLCASSLGQGNYGYTFGSGTRLTVV.

This chain joins TRBV5-1 and TRBJ1-4; TRBD1 might be the D (5 bases). The V end lost 4 bases, the J end lost 5 bases, and 18 bases lay between the germline ends. The CDR3 consists of 16 residues. The germline V gene has CDR1 SGHRS and CDR2 YFSETQ. The DNA for the CDR3 is TGCGCCAGCAGCCCCCGCGGTGGGGGGAACAATGAAAAACTGTTTTTT. Translated, it gives CASSPRGGGNNEKLFF.

The chain carries TRBV6-2 or TRBV6-3 and TRBJ1-1, with D perhaps matching TRBD1 (5 bases). The germline V gene has CDR1 MNHEY and CDR2 SVGEGT. Trimming pared 5 bases from V and 5 bases from J, leaving 12 bases between. The CDR3 sequence is 13 residues long. The DNA of the CDR3 is TGTGCCAGCAGTCCCCCAGGGAATACTGAAGCTTTCTTT. This gives the protein CASSPPGNTEAFF.

V and J are TRBV10-1 and TRBJ2-1, with 12 bases lining up with TRBD2. The V and J ends lost 6 bases and 5 bases, in that order; junction bases with no gene match: 14. Germline V gives CDR1 WNHNN, CDR2 SYGVQD (reference sequence). The CDR3 totals 18 residues. CDR3 in DNA: TGCGCCAGCAGCCCCCGAAGGATACTAGCGGGGGGTAACAATGAGCAGTTCTTC. This gives the protein CASSPRRILAGGNNEQFF.

The chain combines TRBV11-2 with TRBJ2-2, with 8 nucleotides matching TRBD1. Germline assignment: CDR1 SGHAT and CDR2 FQNNGV. J lost 7 bases, V lost 4 bases, and 14 bases had no gene match. The CDR3 extends over 17 amino acids. The CDR3 sequence is CASSSRVGRGRVGELFF. The CDR3 DNA is TGTGCCAGCAGCTCTAGGGTCGGCAGGGGGCGCGTCGGGGAGCTGTTTTTT.

V and J are TRBV28 and TRBJ1-3; 7 positions agree with TRBD1. Germline-derived CDR1 and CDR2 are MDHEN and SYDVKM. V lost 4 bases and J lost 12; bases outside the gene matches: 15. The CDR3 spans 15 residues. The CDR3 DNA reads TGTGCCAGCAGTTCTCCGGGACAGCACCTTCGGGGCATATATTTT. It codes for CASSSPGQHLRGIYF.

As concerns this clone: At one of its ends the junction is not consistent with the germline gene, which may arise from a read error. This rearrangement joins TRBV7-8 to TRBJ2-1; 15 nucleotides align to TRBD2. The CDR3 runs 15 residues. The germline gives CDR1 SGHVS, CDR2 FQNEAQ. The CDR3 coding sequence is TGTGCCAGCAGCGCCGGACTAGCGGGAGGGCAAAGTTATGTCTTC. As protein: CASSAGLAGGQSYVF.

The rearrangement links TRBV7-2 to TRBJ1-4; 9 nucleotides align to TRBD1. V shed 6 bases and J 3 bases; nucleotides not matched to a gene: 5. Looked up from germline, CDR1 is SGHTA and CDR2 is FQGNSA. There are 15 residues in the CDR3. CDR3 sequence: CASRQQGAANEKLFF. The CDR3 nucleotides read TGTGCCAGCAGACAACAGGGGGCAGCTAATGAAAAACTGTTTTTT.

This chain joins TRBV24-1 and TRBJ2-7; 11 bases match TRBD1. The CDR3 has 15 amino acids. The germline CDR1 and CDR2 sequences are KGHDR and SFDVKD. V lost 4 bases, J lost 5 bases, and 6 bases stayed unmatched. In nucleotides, the CDR3 is TGTGCCACCAGTGACCCGGGACAGGGGGTAAACGAGCAGTACTTC. Residues: CATSDPGQGVNEQYF.

The rearrangement links TRBV4-1 to TRBJ2-1; 8 bases agree with TRBD2. CDR1 is MGHRA and CDR2 is YSYEKL in the germline V gene. J was trimmed by 2 bases and V by 5 bases; bases with no gene match: 5. The CDR3 contains 15 residues. CDR3 amino acids: CASSEPGLAYNEQFF. In DNA form, the CDR3 reads TGCGCCAGCAGCGAGCCGGGACTAGCCTACAATGAGCAGTTCTTC.

As DNA, the CDR3 is TGTGCCAGCAGCCCCCAGACAGGGTTGTCTTCAGGCGGCAATCAGCCCCAGCATTTT. Amino acids: CASSPQTGLSSGGNQPQHF. This sequence joins TRBV7-2 and TRBJ1-5; 7 bases align to TRBD1. From germline, CDR1 is SGHTA and CDR2 FQGNSA. The CDR3 is 19 residues long. After removal of 5 bases from V and 2 bases from J, the junction contained 18 bases not matched to a gene.

The J gene is TRBJ2-1, the V gene TRBV6-5, with 9 bases identical to TRBD2. In germline, CDR1 is MNHEY, CDR2 SVGAGI. With V trimmed by 4 bases and J by 4 bases, 8 bases remained unmatched. This CDR3 is 16 amino acids long. CDR3 amino acids: CASSSTLAGVYNEQFF. The CDR3 DNA follows: TGTGCCAGCAGTTCCACCTTAGCGGGAGTATACAATGAGCAGTTCTTC.

V usage is TRBV9 and J usage is TRBJ2-5; D call uncertain. CDR3 length: 16 amino acids. Germline V gene data show CDR1 as SGDLS and CDR2 as YYNGEE. V shed 0 bases and J shed 0 bases, with 12 bases lying between them. The CDR3 region has the DNA TGTGCCAGCAGCGTAGGAGTGGGCCCGTACCAAGAGACCCAGTACTTC. It encodes CASSVGVGPYQETQYF.

In DNA form, the CDR3 reads TGTGCCAGCTCACCCGGACAGGAGGCCTACACCTTC. It specifies CASSPGQEAYTF. V is TRBV18 and J is TRBJ1-2; the match to TRBD1 covers 7 bases. Unmatched junction bases numbered 5, after V lost 3 bases and J lost 10 bases. The germline CDR1 and CDR2 sequences are KGHSH and LQKENI. The CDR3 totals 12 residues.

The chain employs TRBV29-1 and TRBJ1-1; D unclear. The CDR3 is 13 amino acids. Germline CDR1 reads SQVTM; CDR2 reads ANQGSEA. Trimming took 6 bases from V and 1 from J, leaving 12 bases between them. CDR3 protein: CSVYGSENTEAFF. The DNA of the CDR3 is TGCAGCGTGTATGGGAGCGAGAACACTGAAGCTTTCTTT.

This chain connects TRBV20-1 to TRBJ2-3; D might be TRBD1 (6 bases). V lost 5 bases and J lost 13, with 13 bases in between. Looked up from germline, CDR1 is DFQATT and CDR2 is SNEGSKA (reference sequence). The CDR3 length is 10 residues. The CDR3, as DNA: TGCAGTGCTTCCCGGGGACAAAAGTATTTT. It encodes CSASRGQKYF.

This rearrangement joins TRBV27 to TRBJ1-1, with 9 bases aligning to TRBD1. Per germline, CDR1 MNHEY and CDR2 SMNVEV (reference sequence). V dropped 4 bases and J dropped 5; count of bases not matched to a gene: 14. This CDR3 region has 17 residues. CDR3 region: CASSSPGTGSFRTEAFF. The CDR3 coding sequence is TGTGCCAGCAGTTCCCCCGGGACAGGGAGCTTCAGGACTGAAGCTTTCTTT.

This rearrangement joins TRBV10-2 to TRBJ2-7, with 15 bases identical to TRBD2. The CDR3 has 16 amino acids. CDR1 WSHSY and CDR2 SAAADI come from the germline V gene. The V segment lost 5 bases and the J segment 4 bases; nucleotides outside the gene matches: 6. CDR3: CASSRTSGGGLYEQYF. CDR3 nucleotides: TGCGCCAGCAGTAGGACTAGCGGGGGGGGACTATACGAGCAGTACTTC.

This rearrangement joins TRBV7-9 to TRBJ1-5; D is undetermined. The V end lost 2 bases, the J end lost 0 bases, and 5 bases lay between the germline ends. The length of the CDR3 is 14 residues. In germline, CDR1 is SEHNR, CDR2 FQNEAQ (reference sequence). CDR3 nucleotide sequence: TGTGCCAGCAGCTTACCCAATAGCAATCAGCCCCAGCATTTT. Residues: CASSLPNSNQPQHF. The whole variable domain, remainder taken from reference TRBV7-9 and TRBJ1-5, is DTGVSQNPRHKITKRGQNVTFRCDPISEHNRLYWYRQTLGQGPEFLTYFQNEAQLEKSRLLSDRFSAERPKGSFSTLEIQRTEQGDSAMYLCASSLPNSNQPQHFGDGTRLSIL.

The V gene is TRBV24-1, the J gene TRBJ2-1, with 9 bases aligning to TRBD2. V lost 6 bases and J lost 5; bases outside the gene matches: 4. Germline V gene lookup returns CDR1 KGHDR and CDR2 SFDVKD. The CDR3 has 14 amino acids. The CDR3 DNA reads as TGTGCCACCAGTAGTTTAGCGGGAGACAATGAGCAGTTCTTC. This sequence encodes CATSSLAGDNEQFF.

This chain's CDR3 is CASSSVSNQPQHF. The CDR3, as DNA: TGTGCCAGCAGTTCAGTTAGCAATCAGCCCCAGCATTTT. The J gene is TRBJ1-5, the V gene TRBV6-2 or TRBV6-3; no definite D call. V lost 4 bases and J lost 0, with 4 bases in between. In germline, CDR1 is MNHEY, CDR2 SVGEGT. The CDR3 loop spans 13 amino acids.

The rearrangement uses TRBV19 and TRBJ2-1; TRBD2 matches at 7 bases. CDR1 and CDR2 from the germline V gene are LNHDA and SQIVND (reference sequence). This CDR3 has 14 amino acids. V trimming: 1 base; J trimming: 4 bases; junction bases outside the gene matches: 1. The CDR3 here is CASSIVGLYNEQFF. CDR3 in DNA: TGTGCCAGTAGTATAGTGGGACTATACAATGAGCAGTTCTTC.

The chain carries TRBV19 and TRBJ2-7; maybe TRBD1 (5 bases). V gave up 2 bases and J gave up 3 bases, with 11 bases separating them. This CDR3 comprises 14 residues. CDR1 and CDR2 from the germline V gene are LNHDA and SQIVND (reference sequence). DNA for the CDR3: TGTGCCAGTAGTATAACGTCAGGGAACTACGAGCAGTACTTC. Its protein is CASSITSGNYEQYF. Based on the CDR3 plus reference TRBV19 and TRBJ2-7, the full variable domain is DGGITQSPKYLFRKEGQNVTLSCEQNLNHDAMYWYRQDPGQGLRLIYYSQIVNDFQKGDIAEGYSVSREKKESFPLTVTSAQKNPTAFYLCASSITSGNYEQYFGPGTRLTVT.

CDR3 sequence: CASSPLSQGTVSIYF. CDR3 sequence (DNA): TGTGCCAGCAGCCCACTGAGCCAGGGAACTGTCTCCATATATTTT. This rearrangement joins TRBV11-2 to TRBJ1-3; D is possibly TRBD1 (5 bases). Germline values: CDR1 SGHAT, CDR2 FQNNGV. This CDR3 has 15 amino acids. Between the trimmed V and J ends, which lost 5 bases and 11 bases, there was a span of 22 bases.

The chain is built from TRBV2 and TRBJ1-2, with 9 bases fitting TRBD1. V dropped 2 bases and J dropped 7; count of bases not matched to a gene: 2. Looked up from germline, CDR1 is SNHLY and CDR2 is FYNNEI. The CDR3 is 13 residues long. CDR3 coding DNA: TGTGCCAGCAGTGAAACAGGGGGCGGTGGCTACACCTTC. Its protein is CASSETGGGGYTF.

J is TRBJ1-1 and V is TRBV2; D call uncertain. This CDR3 is built from 15 residues. Per the germline V gene, CDR1 is SNHLY and CDR2 is FYNNEI. Trimming shortened V by 5 bases and J by 1 base, and 14 bases separated the two germline ends. This chain's CDR3 is CASSRGLGWNTEAFF. The CDR3 bases are TGTGCCAGCAGTCGCGGGTTAGGGTGGAACACTGAAGCTTTCTTT. Filled out from reference TRBV2 and TRBJ1-1, the complete variable domain reads EPEVTQTPSHQVTQMGQEVILRCVPISNHLYFYWYRQILGQKVEFLVSFYNNEISEKSEIFDDQFSVERPDGSNFTLKIRSTKLEDSAMYFCASSRGLGWNTEAFFGQGTRLTVV.

The chain employs TRBV11-2 and TRBJ2-7, with TRBD2 matching 11 bases. This CDR3 spans 15 amino acids. Germline lookup yields CDR1 SGHAT and CDR2 FQNNGV. V was pared by 6 bases and J by 2 bases, with 6 bases of the junction left unmatched. As DNA, the CDR3 is TGTGCCAGCAGGGCTAGCGGGAGGACACCCTACGAGCAGTACTTC. This gives the protein CASRASGRTPYEQYF.

This chain links TRBV27 with TRBJ1-5; tentative D call: TRBD1 (6 bases). The CDR3 has 18 residues. V dropped 5 bases and J dropped 2 bases, with 22 bases sitting between them. The germline V gene has CDR1 MNHEY and CDR2 SMNVEV (reference sequence). CDR3 region: CASSHAFAQGKGNQPQHF. DNA for the CDR3: TGTGCCAGCAGTCACGCCTTCGCTCAGGGGAAGGGCAATCAGCCCCAGCATTTT.

V usage is TRBV6-2 or TRBV6-3 and J usage is TRBJ2-7; the match to TRBD2 covers 16 bases. This CDR3 is 18 amino acids long. The V and J ends lost 6 bases and 2 bases, in that order; junction bases with no gene match: 10. Germline values: CDR1 MNHEY, CDR2 SVGEGT. The CDR3 reads CASSQTTGTSGRAYEQYF. The CDR3 DNA reads TGTGCCAGCAGCCAAACCACCGGGACTAGCGGGAGGGCCTACGAGCAGTACTTC.

This rearrangement joins TRBV11-2 to TRBJ2-1; a possible D gene is TRBD2 (6 bases). Germline V gene data show CDR1 as SGHAT and CDR2 as FQNNGV. The V end lost 6 bases, the J end lost 0 bases, and 15 bases lay between the germline ends. The CDR3 is 16 residues long. CDR3 nucleotide sequence: TGTGCCAGCAGGAAACCGGGACTCAGCTCCTACAATGAGCAGTTCTTC. Translating it yields CASRKPGLSSYNEQFF.

This chain links TRBV6-4 with TRBJ1-2; a possible D gene is TRBD1 (5 bases). The CDR3 consists of 14 residues. Per the germline V gene, CDR1 is MRHNA and CDR2 is SNTAGT. Trimming pared 6 bases from V and 2 bases from J, leaving 13 bases between. CDR3 sequence: CASSPGGGNYGYTF. Here the CDR3 DNA reads TGTGCCAGCAGCCCCGGGGGGGGGAACTATGGCTACACCTTC.

The CDR3 DNA reads as TGTGCCAGCAGTTATACCAGGGCTAGCGGGAGAACTAGCACAGATACGCAGTATTTT. This translates into CASSYTRASGRTSTDTQYF. This chain links TRBV6-2 or TRBV6-3 with TRBJ2-3; 10 bases fit TRBD2. V gave up 3 bases and J gave up 0 bases; unmatched junction bases: 12. The CDR3 is 19 amino acids. The germline V gene has CDR1 MNHEY and CDR2 SVGEGT.